This section outlines one T cell receptor (beta chain) sequence together with its context. Its matching antigen is unknown. This sample is drawn from a study of vaccination and CD4 T cells after COVID-19. At the level of the study: Investigators took post-vaccine samples a median roughly 70 days after dose two, within a range of 14 to 241.

Germline CDR1 is MNHNS and CDR2 is SASEGT. The length of the CDR3 is 12 residues. V dropped 11 bases and J dropped 9 bases, with 14 bases sitting between them. Treatment indicated: 10-day PBMC culture with coronavirus spike peptide pools or control peptides (ViraFEST assay). PBMC cultures, at about 1.8 million cells per well, received about 9.3 IU/ml IL-2 and about 9.3 ug/ml peptide pools. The assay that was used to sequence DNA from cultured CD4+ T cells was the Oncomine TCR Beta short-read assay. One entry per CDR3 protein results from TCRdb running MiXCR on the PCR reads. The table includes 7,000 to 9,000 distinct CDR3 sequences, around two thirds detected once.

The sequencing sample was made of CD4+ T cells from blood, cultured in vitro. This TCR was recovered from a human donor who had recovered from COVID-19. The chain carries TRBV6-1 and TRBJ1-6; D is ambiguous. The CDR3 sequence is CACRTIGSPLHF. For the CDR3, the DNA is TGTGCCTGCCGGACTATCGGTTCACCCCTCCACTTT.